A single sample gave rise to the 11 T cell receptor beta chains below, sequenced in a study of OX40 agonist ivuxolimab in advanced cancers. Profiled with immunoSEQ multiplex PCR; TCRdb holds only in-frame clones, not every one. The table shows around 18,000 clones, with 75% to 90% occurring only once. Sequenced here: CD4+ or CD8+ T cells sorted from blood, sampled in a trial of the OX40 agonist ivuxolimab. The receptors here all came from an adult with an advanced solid tumor such as melanoma, head and neck, liver or kidney cancer.

The chain recombines TRBV30 with TRBJ2-2; possibly TRBD2 for D (6 bases). Per the germline V gene, CDR1 is GTSNPN and CDR2 is SVGIG (reference sequence). The V end was cut by 8 bases, the J end by 3 bases, with 16 bases between. The CDR3 totals 14 residues. The CDR3 DNA follows: TGTGCCACGAGGGACTTACCTTACACCGGGGAGCTGTTTTTT. It is translated as CATRDLPYTGELFF.

This rearrangement joins TRBV7-9 to TRBJ2-5, with 11 bases identical to TRBD2. The germline V gene has CDR1 SEHNR and CDR2 FQNEAQ (reference sequence). J was trimmed by 0 bases and V by 6 bases; bases with no gene match: 3. CDR3 length: 15 residues. This chain's CDR3 is CASSQGLADQETQYF. The CDR3, as DNA: TGTGCCAGCAGTCAGGGACTAGCGGACCAAGAGACCCAGTACTTC.

This chain connects TRBV4-3 to TRBJ2-5; D is undetermined. From germline, CDR1 is LGHNA and CDR2 YSLEER. The V end was cut by 0 bases, the J end by 1 base, with 6 bases between. The CDR3 totals 14 residues. The CDR3 DNA reads TGCGCCAGCAGCCAAGAATGGACCCAAGAGACCCAGTACTTC. Residues: CASSQEWTQETQYF.

This chain links TRBV28 with TRBJ2-7; 8 bases map to TRBD2. J was trimmed by 0 bases and V by 4 bases; bases with no gene match: 14. The germline gives CDR1 MDHEN, CDR2 SYDVKM. There are 18 residues in the CDR3. The DNA for the CDR3 is TGTGCCAGCAGTTCGGGACTAGTCGGTCCTAGGAGCTCCTACGAGCAGTACTTC. Encoded protein: CASSSGLVGPRSSYEQYF. Full variable domain (outside the CDR3, taken from reference TRBV28 and TRBJ2-7): DVKVTQSSRYLVKRTGEKVFLECVQDMDHENMFWYRQDPGLGLRLIYFSYDVKMKEKGDIPEGYSVSREKKERFSLILESASTNQTSMYLCASSSGLVGPRSSYEQYFGPGTRLTVT.

The chain has TRBV5-4 and TRBJ2-7; 13 bases match TRBD2. CDR3 size: 16 residues. CDR1 SGHNT and CDR2 YYREEE come from the germline V gene (reference sequence). The junction had 6 bases not matched to a gene; V was cut back by 4 bases and J by 2 bases. Here the CDR3 DNA reads TGTGCCAGCAGCCCGGGACTAGCGGGATACACCTACGAGCAGTACTTC. As protein: CASSPGLAGYTYEQYF.

V gene TRBV11-2 combines with J gene TRBJ1-3; D remains ambiguous. The CDR3 loop spans 17 amino acids. V gave up 4 bases and J gave up 0 bases, with 16 bases separating them. Germline lookup yields CDR1 SGHAT and CDR2 FQNNGV. In nucleotides, the CDR3 is TGTGCCAGCAGCTCCTTTACAGTCAGGTTCTCTGGAAACACCATATATTTT. Translated, it gives CASSSFTVRFSGNTIYF.

V usage is TRBV4-1 and J usage is TRBJ2-5; D could derive from TRBD1 or TRBD2 (6 bases each). V gave up 4 bases and J gave up 3 bases, with 18 bases separating them. The germline V gene encodes CDR1 MGHRA and CDR2 YSYEKL. CDR3 size: 16 residues. The CDR3 coding sequence is TGCGCCAGCAGCCCCCGACTACTGGGGGGCGAAGAGACCCAGTACTTC. Translated: CASSPRLLGGEETQYF.

The gene calls are TRBV7-8 and TRBJ1-1; D remains unclear. Germline assignment: CDR1 SGHVS and CDR2 FQNEAQ. V lost 1 base to trimming and J lost 1 base, with 13 bases between them. The CDR3 runs to 16 residues. The CDR3 sequence: CASSLGFGRPNTEAFF. The CDR3 nucleotides are TGTGCCAGCAGCTTAGGGTTCGGCCGTCCGAACACTGAAGCTTTCTTT.

The V gene is TRBV27, the J gene TRBJ2-1, with 12 bases fitting TRBD2. In germline, CDR1 is MNHEY, CDR2 SMNVEV (reference sequence). This CDR3 comprises 15 residues. The trim removed 4 bases at V and 9 bases at J, leaving 7 bases unmatched. The DNA of the CDR3 is TGTGCCAGCAGTTATTCTAGCGGGAGGGCTGGTGAGCAGTTCTTC. Its translation is CASSYSSGRAGEQFF.

On this clone: Its ends do not fully match the called genes, so a read error is possible. The genes are TRBV7-7 and TRBJ2-2; D is unclear. CDR1 is SSHAT and CDR2 is FNYEAQ in the germline V gene (reference sequence). The CDR3 consists of 16 residues. The CDR3: CASSLGSGKITGELFF. The CDR3 nucleotides are TGTGCTAGCAGCTTGGGTTCGGGCAAGATCACCGGGGAGCTGTTTTTT.

This clone was found a few times. The V and J genes are TRBV4-2 and TRBJ1-3; D remains ambiguous. Trimming stripped 0 bases from V and 0 bases from J, with 9 bases between. Germline CDR1 LGHNA, CDR2 YNFKEQ. This CDR3 region has 16 residues. CDR3 coding DNA: TGTGCCAGCAGCCAAGATGCGATGGACTCTGGAAACACCATATATTTT. Protein product: CASSQDAMDSGNTIYF.